This T cell receptor beta chain was captured in a study of blood T cells in healthy people across ages. Using a J-beta primer mix together with a sample-barcoded 5' primer, a second PCR was run for roughly 6 to 11 cycles. Via MiXCR, TCRdb re-called the 5' RACE reads, giving one row per CDR3 protein. The sample carries roughly 1,800,000 distinct CDR3 sequences, 40% to 55% recorded once. The germline gives CDR1 DFQATT, CDR2 SNEGSKA (reference sequence). V lost 3 bases to trimming and J lost 2 bases; unmatched junction nucleotides: 6. CDR3 length equals 15 residues. Sequences were obtained from blood. This receptor was taken from a woman between 35 and 50 years old in good health. V gene TRBV20-1 combines with J gene TRBJ1-5; 8 bases agree with TRBD1. This chain's CDR3 is CSASVRGRRNQPQHF. The CDR3 DNA sequence: TGCAGTGCTAGCGTCAGGGGGCGTCGCAATCAGCCCCAGCATTTT.